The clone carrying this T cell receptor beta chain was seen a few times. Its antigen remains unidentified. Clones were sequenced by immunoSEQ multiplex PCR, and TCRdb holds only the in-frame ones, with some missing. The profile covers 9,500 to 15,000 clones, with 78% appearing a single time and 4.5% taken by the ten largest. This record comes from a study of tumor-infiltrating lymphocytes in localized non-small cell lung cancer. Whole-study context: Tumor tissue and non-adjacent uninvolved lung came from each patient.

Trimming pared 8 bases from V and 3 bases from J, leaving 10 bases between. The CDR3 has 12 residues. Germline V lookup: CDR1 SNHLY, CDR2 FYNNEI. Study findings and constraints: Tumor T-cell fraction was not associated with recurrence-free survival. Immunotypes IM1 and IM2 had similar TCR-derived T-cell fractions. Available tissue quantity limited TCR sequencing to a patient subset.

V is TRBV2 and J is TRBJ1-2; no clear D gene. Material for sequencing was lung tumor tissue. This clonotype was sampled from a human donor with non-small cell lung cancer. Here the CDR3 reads CASGGDYYGYTF. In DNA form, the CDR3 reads TGTGCCAGCGGTGGAGACTACTATGGCTACACCTTC.